This T cell receptor beta chain comes out of a study of blood T cells in healthy people across ages. With a J-beta primer mix and a sample-barcoded 5' primer, a second PCR ran about 6 to 11 cycles. MiXCR, run by TCRdb on the 5' RACE reads, gives a single entry per CDR3 protein. The repertoire consists of around 800,000 distinct CDR3 sequences, with 40% to 65% occurring once and the leading ten covering roughly 40%. CDR1 and CDR2 (germline): MNHNS, SASEGT. The CDR3 is 16 amino acids. With 7 bases clipped from V and 8 bases from J, the junction kept 18 bases outside the gene matches. Sequencing was carried out using blood. This TCR was sampled from an elderly man in good health. The rearrangement links TRBV6-1 to TRBJ2-7; 9 nucleotides align to TRBD1. The CDR3 region has the DNA TGTGCCAGCACTTTCGCCCCTACAGGGGGCTACCACAAGCAGTACTTC. Residues: CASTFAPTGGYHKQYF.